The clone carrying this TCR beta chain was observed many times. Its antigen is not known. This sample is part of a study of Graves' ophthalmopathy and Graves' hyperthyroidism. Study in general: Peripheral blood samples were taken at initial diagnosis, before any treatment.

Findings and caveats of the study: Progression of ophthalmopathy was predicted by the model with 60% to 71% sensitivity and roughly 78% specificity.

There are 15 residues in the CDR3. With 0 bases clipped from V and 1 base from J, the junction kept 2 bases outside the gene matches. The PBMCs used were ones drawn from approximately 10 ml of fresh peripheral blood. For repertoire sequencing, the TCR beta CDR3 regions were amplified from RNA transcripts. Second-round multiplex PCR came after first-round RT-PCR with HTBI primers. MiXCR was run by TCRdb on the multiplex PCR reads, yielding one entry per CDR3 protein. The sample has about 480,000 distinct CDR3 sequences; 13% to 15% are singletons. The sequence was collected from a young woman with Graves' ophthalmopathy. V and J are TRBV12-3 or TRBV12-4 and TRBJ1-1; 7 positions match TRBD1. The sequenced sample consisted of blood. CDR3 region: CASSLAGGTNTEAFF. The CDR3 nucleotides read TGTGCCAGCAGTTTAGCAGGGGGCACGAACACTGAAGCTTTCTTT.